This T cell receptor (beta chain) was sequenced during a study of blood T cell repertoires in COVID-19. Study overall: The samples span acute and convalescent COVID-19 from the United States, Italy and Spain. PBMCs, B-cell-depleted T cells, or T cells provided the cDNA or gDNA that made up the material.

Source study methods: Amplifying reference gene primers gave estimates of nucleated cell counts. Sequencing was performed with immunoSEQ multiplex PCR; in TCRdb, only in-frame clones are kept and a portion is missing. V and J calls and clone size are as listed in that table; D and trimming were resolved from the DNA. The sample holds approximately 160,000 clones; roughly nine tenths are singletons and the top ten take roughly 19%. Germline lookup yields CDR1 MRHNA and CDR2 SNTAGT. The length of the CDR3 is 13 residues. Deletions cut 4 bases from V and 7 bases from J, with 11 bases between. The chain combines TRBV6-4 with TRBJ2-1; perhaps TRBD2 as D (6 bases). Material: peripheral blood. The clonotype was recovered from a man in his sixties with active or convalescent COVID-19. CDR3 in amino acids: CASSVGGLNEQFF. The CDR3 DNA follows: TGTGCCAGCAGTGTTGGAGGGCTGAATGAGCAGTTCTTC.